Listed here are 25 T cell receptor beta chains from one sample, sequenced in a study of shared clonotypes between healthy human individuals. Naive CD8 cells lacked CD45RO, underwent positive selection for CCR7 and left out terminally differentiated effector memory CD45RA+ cells. TCRdb's copy holds only in-frame clones and misses some; the assay was immunoSEQ multiplex PCR. The sample lists millions of clones; about 95% were seen once. The sample taken for sequencing was naive CD8+ T cells sorted from blood. Receptors were obtained from a man aged 18 to 30 in good health.

This chain uses TRBV19 with TRBJ2-2, with TRBD2 matching 10 bases. J was trimmed by 4 bases and V by 1 base; bases with no gene match: 9. Germline loops: CDR1 LNHDA, CDR2 SQIVND (reference sequence). The CDR3 has 18 residues. CDR3 amino acids: CASSIGLAGARGTGELFF. The CDR3 DNA reads as TGTGCCAGTAGTATAGGCCTAGCGGGGGCGCGAGGCACCGGGGAGCTGTTTTTT.

Remarks on this clone: The sample contains more than one DNA sequence encoding this CDR3. The chain employs TRBV4-1 and TRBJ2-3; D is undetermined. V lost 1 base and J 3 bases, leaving 14 bases between the germline ends. There are 16 residues in the CDR3. The germline CDR1 and CDR2 sequences are MGHRA and YSYEKL. As DNA, the CDR3 is TGCGCCAGCAGCCAAGTTTCAGGAGCCCCTACAGATACGCAGTATTTT. It is translated as CASSQVSGAPTDTQYF.

The V and J genes are TRBV7-9 and TRBJ2-2; the D gene is possibly TRBD1 (5 bases). V lost 5 bases and J lost 2, with 18 bases in between. The CDR3 consists of 17 residues. From germline, CDR1 is SEHNR and CDR2 FQNEAQ (reference sequence). CDR3 in amino acids: CASSLNLAGINTGELFF. In DNA, the CDR3 is TGTGCCAGCAGCCTGAACCTGGCAGGGATTAACACCGGGGAGCTGTTTTTT.

This rearrangement joins TRBV27 to TRBJ2-2; D perhaps matches TRBD2 (6 bases). This CDR3 has 16 residues. V lost 1 base, J lost 7 bases, and 16 bases lay in between. Looked up from germline, CDR1 is MNHEY and CDR2 is SMNVEV (reference sequence). CDR3 sequence reads: CASSLYPGDFVGELFF. The CDR3 nucleotides are TGTGCCAGCAGTTTATATCCGGGAGATTTCGTCGGGGAGCTGTTTTTT.

This sequence joins TRBV13 and TRBJ2-7; D remains ambiguous. The germline V gene has CDR1 PRHDT and CDR2 FYEKMQ (reference sequence). This CDR3 has 12 residues. V was pared by 5 bases and J by 2 bases, with 7 bases between. This chain's CDR3 is CASSREAYEQYF. The DNA for the CDR3 is TGTGCCAGCAGCCGAGAGGCCTACGAGCAGTACTTC.

The chain joins TRBV25-1 to TRBJ2-1; D possibly corresponds to TRBD2 (5 bases). The CDR3 is 15 residues long. Germline-derived CDR1 and CDR2 are MGHDK and SYGVNS. Deletions cut 1 base from V and 9 bases from J, with 16 bases between. CDR3 DNA sequence: TGTGCCAGCAGTGAATCGGCTCTTGCGGGCGGTGAGCAGTTCTTC. This codes for CASSESALAGGEQFF. The entire variable domain, with the rest obtained from reference TRBV25-1 and TRBJ2-1, is as follows: EADIYQTPRYLVIGTGKKITLECSQTMGHDKMYWYQQDPGMELHLIHYSYGVNSTEKGDLSSESTVSRIRTEHFPLTLESARPSHTSQYLCASSESALAGGEQFFGPGTRLTVL.

The chain couples TRBV27 to TRBJ2-7; 10 bases line up with TRBD1. Germline V lookup: CDR1 MNHEY, CDR2 SMNVEV (reference sequence). The CDR3 runs 15 residues. The V segment lost 2 bases and the J segment 0 bases; nucleotides outside the gene matches: 1. CDR3 nucleotide sequence: TGTGCCAGCAGTTTAGGACAGGGGGTCTCCTACGAGCAGTACTTC. Residues: CASSLGQGVSYEQYF.

The rearrangement joins TRBV4-3 to TRBJ1-4, with D unclear. This CDR3 comprises 14 residues. The germline V gene encodes CDR1 LGHNA and CDR2 YSLEER. The ends were cut back, 2 bases at V and 6 bases at J, with 10 bases in the middle. CDR3: CASSQLEGHEKLFF. In DNA, the CDR3 is TGCGCCAGCAGCCAACTCGAAGGTCATGAAAAACTGTTTTTT.

The genes are TRBV5-1 and TRBJ1-1, with 10 bases identical to TRBD1. The germline gives CDR1 SGHRS, CDR2 YFSETQ. CDR3 length: 16 amino acids. V lost 0 bases and J lost 0; bases outside the gene matches: 2. CDR3 nucleotides: TGCGCCAGCAGCTTGGCCGGGACAGGGGTGAACACTGAAGCTTTCTTT. As protein: CASSLAGTGVNTEAFF.

The chain recombines TRBV5-5 with TRBJ2-7; D gene unclear. V was pared by 2 bases and J by 4 bases, with 16 bases between. Germline V gene sequence: CDR1 SGHKS, CDR2 YYEKEE (reference sequence). This CDR3 has 15 amino acids. The DNA for the CDR3 is TGTGCCAGCAGCTTTAACGGTAACCTGGGTTACGAGCAGTACTTC. This encodes CASSFNGNLGYEQYF.

The CDR3 sequence: CASSFTQGMNTEAFF. As DNA, the CDR3 is TGTGCCAGCAGTTTCACACAAGGCATGAACACTGAAGCTTTCTTT. This chain connects TRBV7-2 to TRBJ1-1, with D unclear. V gave up 6 bases and J gave up 0 bases, with 14 bases separating them. The CDR3 runs to 15 residues. The germline CDR1 and CDR2 sequences are SGHTA and FQGNSA.

This clone was detected only once. The gene calls are TRBV2 and TRBJ2-5; no clear D. The CDR3 covers 13 residues. V was shortened by 7 bases and J by 5 bases, with 14 bases between the two germline ends. Per the germline V gene, CDR1 is SNHLY and CDR2 is FYNNEI. CDR3 sequence (DNA): TGTGCCAGCACCGACGGGTTACGGGAGACCCAGTACTTC. Its translation: CASTDGLRETQYF.

The chain has TRBV6-5 and TRBJ1-6, with D hard to call. V gave up 5 bases and J gave up 9 bases, with 11 bases separating them. This CDR3 comprises 13 residues. Germline V gene sequence: CDR1 MNHEY, CDR2 SVGAGI. The CDR3 spells CASSPPGSSPLHF. The CDR3 DNA reads as TGTGCCAGCAGTCCCCCCGGGAGTTCACCCCTCCACTTT.

V and J are TRBV2 and TRBJ2-7; possible D gene TRBD1, 5 bases. The CDR3 runs to 13 residues. The germline CDR1 and CDR2 sequences are SNHLY and FYNNEI. Deletions cut 5 bases from V and 4 bases from J, with 12 bases between. This chain's CDR3 is CASSNQGSYEQYF. The DNA for the CDR3 is TGTGCCAGCAGTAACCAGGGTTCGTACGAGCAGTACTTC.

This chain uses TRBV6-6 with TRBJ2-1, with TRBD1 matching 7 bases. V was clipped by 2 bases and J by 0 bases; unmatched bases: 4. Germline CDR1 and CDR2: MNHNY and SVGAGI (reference sequence). This CDR3 is 16 amino acids long. The CDR3 reads CASSYRDSSSYNEQFF. The DNA for the CDR3 is TGTGCCAGCAGTTACCGGGACAGCAGCTCCTACAATGAGCAGTTCTTC.

As to this clone: The same CDR3 arises from other DNA sequences in this sample as well. V gene TRBV6-5 combines with J gene TRBJ2-1, with a possible D match to TRBD2 (6 bases). Trimming left V 2 bases short and J 7 bases short, with 12 bases between. The germline V gene encodes CDR1 MNHEY and CDR2 SVGAGI. The CDR3 contains 14 residues. The DNA for the CDR3 is TGTGCCAGCAGTTACGATGGAGGAGGGAATGAGCAGTTCTTC. This translates into CASSYDGGGNEQFF.

This chain connects TRBV6-6 to TRBJ1-3; tentative D call: TRBD1 (5 bases). Germline CDR1 reads MNHNY; CDR2 reads SVGAGI (reference sequence). This CDR3 has 14 amino acids. Trimming cost V 4 bases and J 0 bases, with 7 bases left between them. CDR3 nucleotides: TGTGCCAGCAGTTCAGGGAACTCTGGAAACACCATATATTTT. Amino acid sequence: CASSSGNSGNTIYF.

The chain uses TRBV4-3 and TRBJ2-7; no clear D. Germline V CDR1 and CDR2: LGHNA, YSLEER. The CDR3 extends over 14 amino acids. The V end lost 1 base, the J end lost 3 bases, and 10 bases lay between the germline ends. In DNA form, the CDR3 reads TGCGCCAGCAGCCAAGGACGAACCCGCTACGAGCAGTACTTC. Translated, it gives CASSQGRTRYEQYF.

In regard to this clone: This sample includes further DNA sequences coding for the same CDR3. The chain carries TRBV6-6 and TRBJ2-5, with TRBD1 matching 7 bases. The CDR3 runs to 15 residues. The germline V gene has CDR1 MNHNY and CDR2 SVGAGI (reference sequence). V trimming: 0 bases; J trimming: 2 bases; junction bases outside the gene matches: 3. CDR3: CASSYSGQEQETQYF. CDR3 in DNA: TGTGCCAGCAGTTACTCCGGACAGGAACAAGAGACCCAGTACTTC.

This clone showed up just once. The chain is built from TRBV4-3 and TRBJ2-3; 11 nucleotides match TRBD2. This CDR3 region has 18 residues. Losses at the gene ends were 3 bases for V and 4 bases for J; bases not matched to a gene: 12. Germline V gives CDR1 LGHNA, CDR2 YSLEER. CDR3 in amino acids: CASSHPTGLAGGSDTQYF. CDR3 bases: TGCGCCAGCAGCCACCCTACGGGCTTAGCGGGAGGGTCAGATACGCAGTATTTT.

The gene calls are TRBV10-2 and TRBJ2-1; D tentatively fits TRBD1 or TRBD2 (5 bases each). In germline, CDR1 is WSHSY, CDR2 SAAADI. V gave up 1 base and J gave up 7 bases, with 8 bases separating them. This CDR3 has 13 residues. The CDR3 is CASSEFGGNEQFF. CDR3 nucleotide sequence: TGCGCCAGCAGTGAGTTTGGGGGAAATGAGCAGTTCTTC.

V and J are TRBV11-3 and TRBJ2-3; TRBD2 matches 11 bases. V lost 1 base to trimming and J lost 5 bases; unmatched junction nucleotides: 5. The V gene's germline CDR1 is SGHNT and CDR2 YENEEA. The length of the CDR3 is 16 residues. CDR3 protein: CASSLVIAGGRDTQYF. The CDR3 nucleotides read TGTGCCAGCAGCTTAGTTATAGCGGGGGGGCGAGATACGCAGTATTTT.

Details on this clone: The sample holds other DNA sequences that translate to the same CDR3. The chain employs TRBV7-2 and TRBJ1-3, with D unclear. The CDR3 length is 14 residues. CDR1 is SGHTA and CDR2 is FQGNSA in the germline V gene. Trimming cost V 0 bases and J 4 bases, with 7 bases left between them. CDR3 sequence (DNA): TGTGCCAGCAGCTTAGCAGGGTCCGGAAACACCATATATTTT. Protein sequence: CASSLAGSGNTIYF.

This clone showed up just once. This chain joins TRBV7-9 and TRBJ2-2, with 7 nucleotides matching TRBD1. The V segment lost 5 bases and the J segment 0 bases; nucleotides outside the gene matches: 3. Germline lookup yields CDR1 SEHNR and CDR2 FQNEAQ (reference sequence). CDR3 size: 15 residues. Written as DNA, the CDR3 is TGTGCCAGCAGCCCAGGGGGTACGAACACCGGGGAGCTGTTTTTT. This translates into CASSPGGTNTGELFF.

The gene calls are TRBV29-1 and TRBJ2-4, with D unclear. V was clipped by 5 bases and J by 6 bases, with 8 bases between them. The CDR3 extends over 11 amino acids. CDR1 and CDR2 from the germline V gene are SQVTM and ANQGSEA. The CDR3: CSVWSGNIQYF. For the CDR3, the DNA is TGCAGCGTTTGGTCGGGAAACATTCAGTACTTC.